This section outlines one T cell receptor beta chain sequence together with its context. Its cognate antigen is unknown. Sequencing used immunoSEQ multiplex PCR; TCRdb keeps in-frame clones, though not all of them. Here the sample spans about 150,000 clones, around 87% being singletons. These data belong to a study of T cell responses to AZD1222 COVID-19 vaccine. Study observations and caveats: Repertoires were collected only later (after the peak T cell response had occurred).

V was clipped by 6 bases and J by 2 bases, with 13 bases between them. This CDR3 is 15 amino acids long. Germline lookup yields CDR1 MDHEN and CDR2 SYDVKM. Sequenced here: peripheral blood, sampled 28 days after the second AZD1222 dose. The chain uses TRBV28 and TRBJ2-2; D not resolved. This clonotype was obtained from an adult who received the AZD1222 COVID-19 vaccine. CDR3 DNA: TGTGCCAGCAGCCCCGGGCAGATAAACACCGGGGAGCTGTTTTTT. Amino acids: CASSPGQINTGELFF.